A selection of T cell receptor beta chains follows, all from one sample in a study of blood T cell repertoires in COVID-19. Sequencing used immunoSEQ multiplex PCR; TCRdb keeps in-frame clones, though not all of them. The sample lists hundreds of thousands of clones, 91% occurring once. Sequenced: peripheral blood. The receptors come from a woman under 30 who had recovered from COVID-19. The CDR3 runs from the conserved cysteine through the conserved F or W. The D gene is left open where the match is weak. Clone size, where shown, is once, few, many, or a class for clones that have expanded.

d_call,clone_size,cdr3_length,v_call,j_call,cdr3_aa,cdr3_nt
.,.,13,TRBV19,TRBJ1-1,CASSSWVRTEAFF,TGTGCCAGTAGTTCCTGGGTGAGGACTGAAGCTTTCTTT
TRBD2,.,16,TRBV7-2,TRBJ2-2,CASSHRTSWFTGELFF,TGTGCCAGCAGCCACCGGACTAGTTGGTTCACCGGGGAGCTGTTTTTT
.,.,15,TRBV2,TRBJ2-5,CASDVSVGIQETQYF,TGTGCCAGCGATGTGTCCGTTGGCATACAAGAGACCCAGTACTTC
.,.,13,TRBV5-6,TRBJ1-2,CASSPDRSYGYTF,TGTGCCAGCAGCCCTGACAGGTCCTATGGCTACACCTTC
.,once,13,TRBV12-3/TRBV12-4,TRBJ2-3,CASTGSSTDTQYF,TGTGCCAGTACAGGGTCTAGCACAGATACGCAGTATTTT
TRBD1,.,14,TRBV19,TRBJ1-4,CASSKQGSNEKLFF,TGTGCCAGTAGTAAACAGGGGAGTAATGAAAAACTGTTTTTT
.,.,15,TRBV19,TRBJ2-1,CASREEGASYNEQFF,TGTGCCAGCAGAGAGGAGGGGGCTTCGTACAATGAGCAGTTCTTC
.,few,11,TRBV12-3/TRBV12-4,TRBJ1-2,CASSLRGGYTF,TGTGCCAGCAGTTTAAGGGGTGGCTACACCTTC
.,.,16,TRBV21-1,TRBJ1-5,CASSTSLDSLNQPQHF,TGTGCCAGCAGCACAAGCCTGGACAGCCTAAATCAGCCCCAGCATTTT
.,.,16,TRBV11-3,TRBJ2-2,CASRLLAFGRHGELFF,TGTGCCAGCAGGTTACTAGCTTTCGGTCGTCACGGGGAGCTGTTTTTT
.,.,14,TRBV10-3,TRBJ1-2,CAISESRDNYGYTF,TGTGCCATCAGTGAGTCGCGGGATAACTATGGCTACACCTTC
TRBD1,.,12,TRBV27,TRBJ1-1,CASRQGAAEAFF,TGTGCCAGCAGGCAGGGGGCGGCTGAAGCTTTCTTT
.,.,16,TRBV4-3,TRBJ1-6,CASSQELSGTYAPLHF,TGCGCCAGCAGCCAAGAGCTGTCCGGGACATATGCACCCCTCCACTTT
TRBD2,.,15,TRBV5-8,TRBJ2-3,CASSAGTSGLDTQYF,TGTGCCAGCAGCGCGGGGACTAGCGGCCTCGATACGCAGTATTTT
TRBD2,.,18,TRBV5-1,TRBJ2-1,CASSSAGTSLSSYNEQFF,TGCGCCAGCAGCTCGGCCGGGACTAGCCTAAGCTCCTACAATGAGCAGTTCTTC
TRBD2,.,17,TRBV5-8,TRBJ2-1,CASSFGYRGGRNNEQFF,TGTGCCAGCAGCTTTGGGTATCGGGGAGGGCGGAACAATGAGCAGTTCTTC
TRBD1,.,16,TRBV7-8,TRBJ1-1,CASSPSGRTGNTEAFF,TGTGCCAGCAGCCCCTCGGGAAGGACAGGGAACACTGAAGCTTTCTTT
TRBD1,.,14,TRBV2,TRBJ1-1,CASRSQGDRAEAFF,TGTGCCAGCAGAAGCCAGGGGGATCGGGCTGAAGCTTTCTTT
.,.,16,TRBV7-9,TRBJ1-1,CASSLGSGFGSTEAFF,TGTGCCAGCAGCTTAGGATCCGGGTTTGGGTCCACTGAAGCTTTCTTT
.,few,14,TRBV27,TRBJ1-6,CASSSQGLDSPLHF,TGTGCCAGCAGCAGTCAGGGGTTGGATTCACCCCTCCACTTT
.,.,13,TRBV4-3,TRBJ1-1,CASSPSIGPEAFF,TGCGCCAGCAGCCCTTCCATTGGGCCCGAAGCTTTCTTT
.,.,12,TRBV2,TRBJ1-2,CASSVSGYGYTF,TGTGCCAGCAGTGTGTCAGGCTATGGCTACACCTTC
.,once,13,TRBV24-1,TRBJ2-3,CATSARLTDTQYF,TGTGCCACCAGTGCGAGACTAACAGATACGCAGTATTTT
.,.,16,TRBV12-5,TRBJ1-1,CASGLASSRQGTEAFF,TGTGCTAGTGGTTTGGCCTCATCCCGGCAGGGCACTGAAGCTTTCTTT
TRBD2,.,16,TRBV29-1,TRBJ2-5,CSVDGAGTSFSETQYF,TGCAGCGTTGACGGGGCCGGGACTAGCTTTTCGGAGACCCAGTACTTC
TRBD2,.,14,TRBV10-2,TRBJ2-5,CASSLTSGEETQYF,TGCGCCAGCAGCCTTACTAGCGGCGAAGAGACCCAGTACTTC
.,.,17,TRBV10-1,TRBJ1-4,CASRGQGFVAANEKLFF,TGCGCCAGCAGGGGGCAGGGCTTTGTTGCGGCTAATGAAAAACTGTTTTTT
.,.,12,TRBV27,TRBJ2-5,CASSFIKETQYF,TGTGCCAGCAGTTTTATTAAAGAGACCCAGTACTTC
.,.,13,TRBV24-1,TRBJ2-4,CATSDLYKNIQYF,TGTGCCACCAGTGATTTATACAAAAACATTCAGTACTTC
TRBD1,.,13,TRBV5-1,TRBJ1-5,CASSFLGQGLQHF,TGCGCCAGCAGCTTTCTCGGACAGGGACTCCAGCATTTT
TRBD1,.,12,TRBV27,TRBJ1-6,CASSLAGGQVHF,TGTGCCAGCAGTTTGGCAGGAGGACAGGTCCACTTT
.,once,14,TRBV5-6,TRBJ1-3,CASSLANSGNTIYF,TGTGCCAGCAGCTTGGCTAACTCTGGAAACACCATATATTTT
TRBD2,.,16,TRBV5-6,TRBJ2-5,CASSFSPREGQETQYF,TGTGCCAGCAGCTTTTCTCCGCGGGAGGGGCAAGAGACCCAGTACTTC
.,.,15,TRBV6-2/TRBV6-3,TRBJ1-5,CASSYFKRSNQPQHF,TGTGCCAGCAGTTACTTCAAGCGTAGCAATCAGCCCCAGCATTTT
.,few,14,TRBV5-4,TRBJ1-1,CASSLVQEHTEAFF,TGTGCCAGCAGCTTGGTGCAGGAACACACTGAAGCTTTCTTT
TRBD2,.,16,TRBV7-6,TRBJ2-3,CASSPVAGFPTDTQYF,TGTGCCAGCAGCCCAGTAGCGGGGTTCCCCACAGATACGCAGTATTTT